The 9 T cell receptor beta chains presented below share a single source sample, sequenced in a study of early T cells in non-severe SARS-CoV-2 infection. TCRdb reprocessed the 5' RACE reads via MiXCR and lists one record per CDR3 protein. The table has roughly 65,000 distinct CDR3 sequences, 11% seen once. Input material: whole blood. The receptors were gathered from an adult who was a healthcare worker with PCR-confirmed SARS-CoV-2 infection or an uninfected control (not recorded which).

About this clonotype: Since a much larger clone is just one base distant, this may be a read error. V and J are TRBV28 and TRBJ2-7, with a possible D match to TRBD1 (6 bases). The germline gives CDR1 MDHEN, CDR2 SYDVKM. Trimming shortened V by 3 bases and J by 1 base, and 10 bases separated the two germline ends. This CDR3 is 14 amino acids long. The CDR3 DNA reads as TGTGCCAGCAGTTTCTCAGGACAGTCCTACGAGCAGTACTTC. As protein: CASSFSGQSYEQYF.

This chain joins TRBV28 and TRBJ1-4; D remains unclear. Deletions cut 7 bases from V and 0 bases from J, with 21 bases between. Germline V gene lookup returns CDR1 MDHEN and CDR2 SYDVKM. The CDR3 totals 18 residues. The CDR3 spells CASKSMWRVSATNEKLFF. The CDR3 DNA sequence: TGTGCCAGCAAAAGTATGTGGAGGGTATCCGCAACTAATGAAAAACTGTTTTTT.

The rearrangement uses TRBV2 and TRBJ2-2; D not resolved. V was trimmed by 4 bases and J by 1 base, leaving 10 bases between them. Looked up from germline, CDR1 is SNHLY and CDR2 is FYNNEI. This CDR3 comprises 15 residues. The CDR3 DNA reads TGTGCCAGCAGTGTCGGAGCCGAGAACACCGGGGAGCTGTTTTTT. Encoded protein: CASSVGAENTGELFF.

In its sample, this clonotype was seen a few times. The V and J genes are TRBV12-2 and TRBJ1-1. TRBV12-2 is listed as a pseudogene. This CDR3 has 14 residues. As DNA, the CDR3 is TGTGCAAGTCGCCCGAGACCTGACTCCACGGTCGCTTTCTTT. As protein: CASRPRPDSTVAFF.

This clonotype was seen at least ten times. The chain combines TRBV12-3 or TRBV12-4 with TRBJ2-7, with D perhaps matching TRBD1 or TRBD2 (5 bases each). Between the trimmed V and J ends, which lost 5 bases and 4 bases, there was a span of 12 bases. The CDR3 length is 13 residues. The CDR3 loop reads CASSLMGPYEQYF. The DNA for the CDR3 is TGTGCCAGCAGTCTAATGGGACCATACGAGCAGTACTTC.

This clonotype was counted at least ten times. The V call is TRBV7-2, the J call TRBJ1-1; 7 positions agree with TRBD1. V was clipped by 4 bases and J by 7 bases; unmatched bases: 9. The CDR3 extends over 14 amino acids. In germline, CDR1 is SGHTA, CDR2 FQGNSA. CDR3 bases: TGTGCCAGCAGCTCAAGACAGGGTAAAGGTGAAGCTTTCTTT. Protein sequence: CASSSRQGKGEAFF.

Written as DNA, the CDR3 is TGTGCCAGCAGCAACGGCAGGGCCAAAAACATTCAGTACTTC. Translation: CASSNGRAKNIQYF. The chain couples TRBV12-3 or TRBV12-4 to TRBJ2-4; D gene uncertain. Trimming took off 6 bases at V and 1 base at J, with 10 bases between the two ends. The CDR3 is made up of 14 amino acids.

Many counts were recorded for this clonotype. This chain links TRBV12-3 or TRBV12-4 with TRBJ2-4, with 7 bases lining up with TRBD2. CDR3 length: 14 residues. Trimming at V came to 5 bases and at J to 4 bases, leaving 5 bases not matched to a gene. The CDR3 nucleotides read TGTGCCAGCAGTCCAGCTAGCGGTAAAAACATTCAGTACTTC. The encoded protein is CASSPASGKNIQYF.

V gene TRBV19 combines with J gene TRBJ2-1; TRBD2 matches 9 bases. The germline gives CDR1 LNHDA, CDR2 SQIVND (reference sequence). This CDR3 comprises 16 residues. V lost 7 bases to trimming and J lost 5 bases; unmatched junction nucleotides: 12. The CDR3 nucleotides are TGTGCCAGTACCCCGGCGTCTAGCGGGACCGACAATGAGCAGTTCTTC. This sequence encodes CASTPASSGTDNEQFF.